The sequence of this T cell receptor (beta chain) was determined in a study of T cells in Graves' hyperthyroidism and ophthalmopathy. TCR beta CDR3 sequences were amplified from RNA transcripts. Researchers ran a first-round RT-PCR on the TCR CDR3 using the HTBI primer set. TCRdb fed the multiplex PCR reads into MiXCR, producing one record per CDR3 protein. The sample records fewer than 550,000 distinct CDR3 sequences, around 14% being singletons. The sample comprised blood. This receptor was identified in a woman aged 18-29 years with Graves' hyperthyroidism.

The CDR3 bases are TGTGCCAGGTCCGGAGATACGCAGTATTTT. Its translation: CARSGDTQYF. V and J are TRBV19 and TRBJ2-3; no firm D call. Trimming took off 9 bases at V and 5 bases at J, with 6 bases between the two ends. The CDR3 is 10 residues long. Germline CDR1 reads LNHDA; CDR2 reads SQIVND (reference sequence).